A single sample gave rise to the 23 T cell receptor beta chains below, sequenced in a study of cytomegalovirus exposure and HLA in healthy donors. Researchers ran the PCR with 60 Vbeta and 13 Jbeta primers. Profiled with immunoSEQ multiplex PCR; TCRdb holds only in-frame clones, not every one. This repertoire includes approximately 150,000 clones. Sequencing was carried out using PBMCs. Receptors were obtained from a young woman in good health and CMV-seronegative.

The V gene is TRBV4-1, the J gene TRBJ1-1; 8 bases line up with TRBD1. The CDR3 extends over 15 amino acids. The germline V gene encodes CDR1 MGHRA and CDR2 YSYEKL. Trimming cost V 4 bases and J 7 bases; bases outside gene matches: 11. The chain's CDR3 is CASSPVDRDKREAFF. Here the CDR3 DNA reads TGCGCCAGCAGCCCTGTGGACAGGGATAAACGTGAAGCTTTCTTT.

This sequence joins TRBV9 and TRBJ2-3; 13 bases align to TRBD2. The germline V gene has CDR1 SGDLS and CDR2 YYNGEE. This CDR3 comprises 18 residues. Trimming at V came to 2 bases and at J to 4 bases, leaving 10 bases not matched to a gene. CDR3 protein: CASSVQIRTSGSSDTQYF. As DNA, the CDR3 is TGTGCCAGCAGCGTTCAGATCAGGACTAGCGGGAGTTCAGATACGCAGTATTTT.

About this clone: At the DNA level, this CDR3 is encoded by other sequences in the same sample as well. The chain uses TRBV18 and TRBJ2-3; 9 nucleotides agree with TRBD2. Germline CDR1 KGHSH, CDR2 LQKENI. The V gene end was trimmed by 0 bases and the J gene end by 1 base; junction bases not matched to a gene: 2. The CDR3 spans 16 residues. CDR3 bases: TGTGCCAGCTCACCACCAGCGGGAGGTGGCACAGATACGCAGTATTTT. Its translation: CASSPPAGGGTDTQYF.

This sequence joins TRBV14 and TRBJ2-7; D is ambiguous. The germline V and J ends were trimmed by 1 base and 2 bases, with 9 bases remaining between them. CDR3 size: 14 residues. Germline CDR1 reads SGHDN; CDR2 reads FVKESK. The CDR3 DNA is TGTGCCAGCAGCCAAGTTGGCCGTACCTACGAGCAGTACTTC. Translated, it gives CASSQVGRTYEQYF.

The chain has TRBV15 and TRBJ2-1; D is undetermined. CDR1 LNHNV and CDR2 YYDKDF come from the germline V gene (reference sequence). This CDR3 region has 14 residues. Trimming cost V 0 bases and J 5 bases, with 8 bases left between them. CDR3 loop: CATSRDLADNEQFF. Here the CDR3 DNA reads TGTGCCACCAGCAGAGATCTTGCGGACAATGAGCAGTTCTTC.

Details on this clone: The junction departs from the called germline gene at one end, perhaps through a read error. At the DNA level, this CDR3 is encoded by other sequences in the same sample as well. This rearrangement joins TRBV6-5 to TRBJ2-3; D perhaps matches TRBD1 (6 bases). The CDR3 spans 13 residues. The germline gives CDR1 MNHEY, CDR2 SVGAGI. The CDR3, as DNA: TGCGCCAGCACCCCTCAGGGGACAGATACGCAGTATTTT. Protein sequence: CASTPQGTDTQYF.

V gene TRBV5-1 combines with J gene TRBJ2-7; perhaps TRBD2 as D (6 bases). The V and J ends lost 4 bases and 3 bases respectively, with 14 bases between them. CDR1 SGHRS and CDR2 YFSETQ come from the germline V gene. This CDR3 region has 14 residues. DNA of the CDR3: TGCGCCAGCAGCCCCCGACTAGGAAGCTACGAGCAGTACTTC. Encoded protein: CASSPRLGSYEQYF.

For this clone: The conserved phenylalanine or tryptophan normally closing the CDR3 is absent here, so this likely arose from a read error. This chain links TRBV7-9 with TRBJ1-1; no clear D gene. This CDR3 spans 12 amino acids. CDR1 is SEHNR, CDR2 FQNEAQ, per germline (reference sequence). V lost 6 bases and J lost 7, with 12 bases in between. The CDR3 nucleotides are TGTGCCAGCAGGACACAGCCATATGAAGCTTTCCTT. Protein product: CASRTQPYEAFL.

The chain carries TRBV10-2 and TRBJ2-5; 9 nucleotides agree with TRBD2. The CDR3 totals 13 residues. Germline CDR1 is WSHSY and CDR2 is SAAADI. Trimming removed 6 bases from V and 5 bases from J; junction bases left unmatched: 4. The CDR3 bases are TGCGCCAGCAGCCTAGCGGGGCGGGAGACCCAGTACTTC. Its translation: CASSLAGRETQYF.

This chain joins TRBV6-4 and TRBJ1-4; 7 nucleotides align to TRBD1. The J segment lost 4 bases and the V segment lost 0 bases, leaving 2 bases of the junction unmatched. The CDR3 is 15 amino acids. The V gene's germline CDR1 is MRHNA and CDR2 SNTAGT. In DNA, the CDR3 is TGTGCCAGCAGTGACTCGGCAGGGGGTAATGAAAAACTGTTTTTT. Amino acid sequence: CASSDSAGGNEKLFF.

The chain couples TRBV4-1 to TRBJ2-5, with TRBD2 as a possible D gene (6 bases). The J call may be incorrect, as the DNA end agrees better with TRBJ2-7. Germline-derived CDR1 and CDR2 are MGHRA and YSYEKL. This CDR3 has 15 amino acids. The CDR3 loop reads CASSQGAGISREQYF. The CDR3 DNA is TGCGCCAGCAGCCAAGGTGCGGGGATTTCTCGCGAGCAGTACTTC.

V and J are TRBV9 and TRBJ2-5; weak D call: TRBD1 (6 bases). Between the trimmed V and J ends, which lost 4 bases and 1 base, there was a span of 14 bases. Germline V gene lookup returns CDR1 SGDLS and CDR2 YYNGEE. CDR3 length: 15 amino acids. The DNA for the CDR3 is TGTGCCAGCAGCCCCCCCAGGGGCGGCCAAGAGACCCAGTACTTC. Translating gives CASSPPRGGQETQYF.

The chain employs TRBV7-8 and TRBJ2-1; 8 bases match TRBD1. Germline trimming cut 5 bases from V and 4 bases from J; bases unmatched to any gene: 13. The CDR3 contains 17 residues. CDR1 and CDR2 (germline): SGHVS, FQNEAQ. This CDR3 reads CASSNRQGRARYNEQFF. The CDR3 DNA reads TGTGCCAGCAGCAACCGACAGGGGAGAGCGCGTTACAATGAGCAGTTCTTC. The variable domain in full, completed from reference TRBV7-8 and TRBJ2-1, reads GAGVSQSPRYKVAKRGQDVALRCDPISGHVSLFWYQQALGQGPEFLTYFQNEAQLDKSGLPSDRFFAERPEGSVSTLKIQRTQQEDSAVYLCASSNRQGRARYNEQFFGPGTRLTVL.

The CDR3 DNA follows: TGTGCCAGCAGTGCCGTCGATTCGGCCTACAATGAGCAGTTCTTC. It translates to CASSAVDSAYNEQFF. The chain couples TRBV6-4 to TRBJ2-1; the D is unclear. The CDR3 runs 15 residues. Trimming pared 4 bases from V and 2 bases from J, leaving 12 bases between. The V gene's germline CDR1 is MRHNA and CDR2 SNTAGT.

V usage is TRBV15 and J usage is TRBJ1-1; possibly TRBD1 for D (6 bases). Germline assignment: CDR1 LNHNV and CDR2 YYDKDF (reference sequence). The CDR3 loop spans 16 amino acids. V was cut by 0 bases and J by 1 base, with 12 bases left in between. In nucleotides, the CDR3 is TGTGCCACCAGCAGAGATTTGACAGGAGCGAACACTGAAGCTTTCTTT. Amino acid sequence: CATSRDLTGANTEAFF.

V gene TRBV6-5 combines with J gene TRBJ2-3; 8 nucleotides align to TRBD1. Germline V gene sequence: CDR1 MNHEY, CDR2 SVGAGI. With V trimmed by 6 bases and J by 2 bases, 7 bases remained unmatched. The CDR3 runs to 15 residues. The CDR3 DNA sequence: TGTGCCAGCAGCCTGTGGGGACAGGACACAGATACGCAGTATTTT. Translating it yields CASSLWGQDTDTQYF.

The chain employs TRBV9 and TRBJ1-4; 9 bases line up with TRBD1. CDR1 and CDR2 from the germline V gene are SGDLS and YYNGEE. V dropped 0 bases and J dropped 5; count of bases not matched to a gene: 5. CDR3 length equals 16 residues. The CDR3 sequence: CASSVAIGTGNEKLFF. CDR3 coding DNA: TGTGCCAGCAGCGTAGCTATCGGGACAGGGAATGAAAAACTGTTTTTT.

The chain carries TRBV11-2 and TRBJ1-6, with D possibly matching TRBD1 (6 bases). V lost 2 bases and J lost 10, with 18 bases in between. The germline gives CDR1 SGHAT, CDR2 FQNNGV. The CDR3 runs to 16 residues. For the CDR3, the DNA is TGTGCCAGCAGCTTACCCCCGGACAGTCTCGGATCACCCCTCCACTTT. The encoded protein is CASSLPPDSLGSPLHF.

The V and J genes are TRBV6-6 and TRBJ2-7, with TRBD1 as a possible D gene (6 bases). Between the trimmed V and J ends, which lost 6 bases and 4 bases, there was a span of 16 bases. The V gene's germline CDR1 is MNHNY and CDR2 SVGAGI (reference sequence). CDR3 length: 14 amino acids. CDR3 sequence (DNA): TGTGCCAGCAGCTTTAGGCAGGGGCAGTACGAGCAGTACTTC. Translating gives CASSFRQGQYEQYF.

The rearrangement joins TRBV18 to TRBJ2-7; tentatively, D is TRBD1 (5 bases). V shed 5 bases and J shed 3 bases, with 11 bases lying between them. CDR3 size: 13 residues. CDR1 is KGHSH and CDR2 is LQKENI in the germline V gene. The CDR3 DNA reads TGTGCCAGCTCATACGACAGACTCTACGAGCAGTACTTC. The encoded protein is CASSYDRLYEQYF.

Here the CDR3 DNA reads TGTGCCAGCAGTGACAGGTCGCTGGACAGACCTTACGAGCAGTACGTC. It is translated as CASSDRSLDRPYEQYV. The V call is TRBV6-4, the J call TRBJ2-7, with TRBD1 as a possible D gene (6 bases). The V gene's germline CDR1 is MRHNA and CDR2 SNTAGT. V was cut by 2 bases and J by 4 bases, with 18 bases left in between. This CDR3 has 16 residues.

In nucleotides, the CDR3 is TGTGCCAGCAGCGTAGAATCGGGGTCGAGCACCGGGGCCAACGTCCTGACTTTC. As protein: CASSVESGSSTGANVLTF. The V and J genes are TRBV9 and TRBJ2-6, with D tentatively TRBD2 (5 bases). V was cut by 0 bases and J by 4 bases, with 17 bases left in between. The CDR3 extends over 18 amino acids. Germline CDR1 and CDR2: SGDLS and YYNGEE.

This sequence joins TRBV9 and TRBJ2-1, with 12 bases lining up with TRBD2. After removal of 0 bases from V and 4 bases from J, the junction contained 2 bases not matched to a gene. The germline V gene encodes CDR1 SGDLS and CDR2 YYNGEE. The CDR3 totals 16 residues. CDR3 sequence: CASSVVTSGSYNEQFF. Written as DNA, the CDR3 is TGTGCCAGCAGCGTAGTGACTAGCGGGAGTTACAATGAGCAGTTCTTC. The full variable domain, rest sourced from reference TRBV9 and TRBJ2-1, is DSGVTQTPKHLITATGQRVTLRCSPRSGDLSVYWYQQSLDQGLQFLIQYYNGEERAKGNILERFSAQQFPDLHSELNLSSLELGDSALYFCASSVVTSGSYNEQFFGPGTRLTVL.